The 23 T cell receptor beta chains below were found in one sample sequenced in a study of a mutant IDH1 vaccine in newly diagnosed glioma. Using immunoSEQ multiplex PCR, the repertoire was profiled, and TCRdb retains in-frame clones only, with some absent. The sample holds about 46,000 clones; 70% to 80% are singletons and the top ten take around 1.9%. Time point in this sample: baseline, week 1 (first vaccination visit). The sample's treatment: pre-vaccination baseline after standard-of-care therapy. This specimen was PBMCs, taken from a glioma patient treated with radiotherapy, temozolomide or both. These receptors were obtained from a woman aged 40 to 49 with glioma.

This clone was counted a single time. The chain employs TRBV6-5 and TRBJ2-7; D perhaps matches TRBD1 (6 bases). The CDR3 covers 14 residues. The V end lost 4 bases, the J end lost 6 bases, and 16 bases lay between the germline ends. Germline V gene data show CDR1 as MNHEY and CDR2 as SVGAGI. CDR3 nucleotide sequence: TGTGCCAGCAGTTCCCCAGGGCTGACAGGCGAGCAGTACTTC. Translating it yields CASSSPGLTGEQYF.

The V gene is TRBV5-1, the J gene TRBJ2-5; TRBD1 is a possible D gene (5 bases). CDR3 size: 12 residues. Looked up from germline, CDR1 is SGHRS and CDR2 is YFSETQ. V was clipped by 5 bases and J by 5 bases, with 10 bases between them. The CDR3 region is CASSQAGETQYF. CDR3 DNA: TGCGCCAGCAGTCAGGCAGGGGAGACCCAGTACTTC.

The genes are TRBV5-1 and TRBJ1-1; D gene uncertain. Germline-derived CDR1 and CDR2 are SGHRS and YFSETQ. V gave up 0 bases and J gave up 6 bases, with 6 bases separating them. The CDR3 length is 12 residues. As DNA, the CDR3 is TGCGCCAGCAGCTTGGAGGGTTCTGAAGCTTTCTTT. It encodes CASSLEGSEAFF.

This clone turned up a few times. This chain connects TRBV29-1 to TRBJ1-4; no clear D. CDR1 is SQVTM and CDR2 is ANQGSEA in the germline V gene. This CDR3 is built from 11 residues. Between the trimmed V and J ends, which lost 1 base and 8 bases, there was a span of 5 bases. CDR3 bases: TGCAGCGTTGAAGCATTCGAAAAACTGTTTTTT. Translating it yields CSVEAFEKLFF.

This chain connects TRBV7-2 to TRBJ1-1; 7 bases match TRBD1. After removal of 6 bases from V and 0 bases from J, the junction contained 4 bases not matched to a gene. The length of the CDR3 is 14 residues. The germline V gene has CDR1 SGHTA and CDR2 FQGNSA. The chain's CDR3 is CASSRDRVNTEAFF. The CDR3 nucleotides read TGTGCCAGCAGTAGAGACAGGGTGAACACTGAAGCTTTCTTT.

This clone was seen once. This chain links TRBV5-8 with TRBJ1-3; perhaps TRBD1 as D (5 bases). The CDR3 spans 17 residues. Germline CDR1 and CDR2: SGHTS and YDEGEE. V gave up 3 bases and J gave up 0 bases, with 16 bases separating them. The CDR3 protein is CASSSVITGDSGNTIYF. In DNA form, the CDR3 reads TGTGCCAGCAGCTCGGTCATTACGGGGGACTCTGGAAACACCATATATTTT.

In its sample, this clone was seen a few times. The V and J genes are TRBV12-5 and TRBJ1-6; no definite D call. Germline values: CDR1 LGHNT, CDR2 FRNRAP. This CDR3 spans 14 amino acids. Trimming shortened V by 2 bases and J by 9 bases, and 11 bases separated the two germline ends. CDR3 DNA: TGTGCTAGTGGTTTGAGGTCCATGGGTTCACCCCTCCACTTT. Its protein product is CASGLRSMGSPLHF.

CDR3 DNA sequence: TGTGCCAGCAGCCTGGCTGGCATCCCAAGCTCCTACGAGCAGTACTTC. This gives the protein CASSLAGIPSSYEQYF. V gene TRBV4-2 combines with J gene TRBJ2-7; the D is unclear. The CDR3 loop spans 16 amino acids. Trimming took 4 bases from V and 0 from J, leaving 16 bases between them. Germline CDR1 is LGHNA and CDR2 is YNFKEQ.

This chain links TRBV19 with TRBJ2-2; 13 bases are a match to TRBD2. V was clipped by 5 bases and J by 2 bases; unmatched bases: 5. CDR1 is LNHDA and CDR2 is SQIVND in the germline V gene (reference sequence). This CDR3 contains 17 residues. Here the CDR3 reads CASSRLAGGLNTGELFF. In DNA, the CDR3 is TGTGCCAGTAGTCGACTAGCGGGGGGCCTAAACACCGGGGAGCTGTTTTTT.

This chain connects TRBV7-9 to TRBJ1-3; 8 nucleotides align to TRBD1. The CDR3 sequence is 15 residues long. Germline V gene lookup returns CDR1 SEHNR and CDR2 FQNEAQ (reference sequence). V lost 1 base, J lost 2 bases, and 1 base stayed unmatched. The CDR3 DNA reads as TGTGCCAGCAGCTTAGACAGGGGGACTGGAAACACCATATATTTT. This codes for CASSLDRGTGNTIYF.

The J gene is TRBJ1-2, the V gene TRBV2; 12 bases agree with TRBD1. CDR3 length: 16 amino acids. Germline V gene sequence: CDR1 SNHLY, CDR2 FYNNEI. V lost 9 bases, J lost 2 bases, and 10 bases stayed unmatched. CDR3 nucleotide sequence: TGTGCCAGGGGACAGGGGGCCCTACGCACCAACTATGGCTACACCTTC. Protein product: CARGQGALRTNYGYTF.

This chain connects TRBV4-2 to TRBJ2-1; 9 bases match TRBD2. Germline V gene sequence: CDR1 LGHNA, CDR2 YNFKEQ. With V trimmed by 4 bases and J by 7 bases, 8 bases remained unmatched. CDR3 length: 15 residues. The CDR3 protein is CASSRAGGGGNEQFF. For the CDR3, the DNA is TGTGCCAGCAGCCGAGCGGGGGGTGGGGGTAATGAGCAGTTCTTC.

The rearrangement joins TRBV5-1 to TRBJ1-4; TRBD1 matches 8 bases. Germline values: CDR1 SGHRS, CDR2 YFSETQ. This CDR3 is 15 amino acids long. V dropped 4 bases and J dropped 3; count of bases not matched to a gene: 5. DNA for the CDR3: TGCGCCAGCAGCCTGCAGGGGGCCCCTAATGAAAAACTGTTTTTT. Its protein product is CASSLQGAPNEKLFF.

This clone has just a few counts. The chain has TRBV30 and TRBJ1-1; TRBD1 matches at 9 bases. Germline CDR1 reads GTSNPN; CDR2 reads SVGIG (reference sequence). The J segment lost 0 bases and the V segment lost 2 bases, leaving 7 bases of the junction unmatched. This CDR3 comprises 16 residues. The CDR3 sequence: CAWSPGTGFMNTEAFF. The CDR3, as DNA: TGTGCCTGGAGTCCGGGGACAGGGTTCATGAACACTGAAGCTTTCTTT.

This chain connects TRBV29-1 to TRBJ2-1; D remains ambiguous. Per germline, CDR1 SQVTM and CDR2 ANQGSEA. Deletions cut 4 bases from V and 7 bases from J, with 11 bases between. The CDR3 has 12 amino acids. The CDR3 loop reads CSVARPPNEQFF. In nucleotides, the CDR3 is TGCAGCGTTGCTAGGCCCCCAAATGAGCAGTTCTTC.

The rearrangement joins TRBV15 to TRBJ2-7, with 7 bases that match TRBD1. V shed 8 bases and J 1 base; nucleotides not matched to a gene: 2. The CDR3 consists of 12 residues. Germline CDR1 and CDR2: LNHNV and YYDKDF (reference sequence). Here the CDR3 reads CATSGQSYEQYF. The CDR3 nucleotides are TGTGCCACCTCGGGACAGTCCTACGAGCAGTACTTC.

The V and J genes are TRBV6-5 and TRBJ2-7, with 7 bases aligning to TRBD2. V shed 6 bases and J 1 base; nucleotides not matched to a gene: 3. Germline CDR1 is MNHEY and CDR2 is SVGAGI. The CDR3 runs 13 residues. The CDR3 loop reads CASSRTSSYEQYF. The CDR3 nucleotides read TGTGCCAGCAGCCGGACTAGTTCCTACGAGCAGTACTTC.

The genes are TRBV4-1 and TRBJ2-2, with 8 bases aligning to TRBD1. This CDR3 comprises 14 residues. V lost 1 base, J lost 6 bases, and 1 base stayed unmatched. Germline V gene sequence: CDR1 MGHRA, CDR2 YSYEKL. CDR3 amino acids: CASSQVQGAGELFF. The CDR3 nucleotides are TGCGCCAGCAGCCAAGTACAGGGGGCCGGGGAGCTGTTTTTT.

The chain has TRBV5-1 and TRBJ2-3, with 7 bases lining up with TRBD1. With V trimmed by 4 bases and J by 6 bases, 2 bases remained unmatched. CDR1 SGHRS and CDR2 YFSETQ come from the germline V gene. The CDR3 runs 12 residues. CDR3 DNA sequence: TGCGCCAGCAGCAGGGGGCCTGATACGCAGTATTTT. It encodes CASSRGPDTQYF.

CDR3: CASSLRDTEAFF. CDR3 in DNA: TGTGCCAGCAGCCTACGGGACACTGAAGCTTTCTTT. The V and J genes are TRBV7-9 and TRBJ1-1; D is unresolved. CDR1 and CDR2 (germline): SEHNR, FQNEAQ (reference sequence). The ends were cut back, 5 bases at V and 3 bases at J, with 7 bases in the middle. This CDR3 spans 12 amino acids.

This clone was recorded once. Other DNA sequences from this sample encode an identical CDR3 as well. The rearrangement joins TRBV6-5 to TRBJ2-7, with D perhaps assigned TRBD1 or TRBD2 (5 bases each). Germline V gene sequence: CDR1 MNHEY, CDR2 SVGAGI. V was shortened by 6 bases and J by 4 bases, with 10 bases between the two germline ends. The CDR3 extends over 12 amino acids. The CDR3 coding sequence is TGTGCCAGCAGCAGTGGGGGATACGAGCAGTACTTC. It translates to CASSSGGYEQYF.

The chain recombines TRBV6-5 with TRBJ1-2; 8 positions match TRBD1. The V gene end was trimmed by 6 bases and the J gene end by 2 bases; junction bases not matched to a gene: 5. Germline V gives CDR1 MNHEY, CDR2 SVGAGI. The CDR3 has 14 amino acids. The CDR3 DNA reads TGTGCCAGCAGCCGCAGGGGGCGGAACTATGGCTACACCTTC. Translating gives CASSRRGRNYGYTF.

The chain joins TRBV14 to TRBJ2-2, with TRBD1 matching over 10 bases. CDR1 SGHDN and CDR2 FVKESK come from the germline V gene. The length of the CDR3 is 14 residues. J lost 7 bases, V lost 3 bases, and 2 bases had no gene match. The chain's CDR3 is CASSQGQGIGELFF. The CDR3 nucleotides are TGTGCCAGCAGCCAGGGACAGGGGATCGGGGAGCTGTTTTTT.